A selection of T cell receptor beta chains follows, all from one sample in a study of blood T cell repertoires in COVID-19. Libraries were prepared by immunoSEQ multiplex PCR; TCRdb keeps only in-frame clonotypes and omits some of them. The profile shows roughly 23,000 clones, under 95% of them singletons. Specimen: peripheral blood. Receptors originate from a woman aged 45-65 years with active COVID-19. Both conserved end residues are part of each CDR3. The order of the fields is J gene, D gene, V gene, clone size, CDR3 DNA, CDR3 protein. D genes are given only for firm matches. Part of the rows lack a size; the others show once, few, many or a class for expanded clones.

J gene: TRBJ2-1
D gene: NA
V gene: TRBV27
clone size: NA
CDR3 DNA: TGTGCCAGCAGACGAGGACAGTATTACAATGAGCAGTTCTTC
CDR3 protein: CASRRGQYYNEQFF

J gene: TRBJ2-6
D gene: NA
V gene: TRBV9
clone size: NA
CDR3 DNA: TGTGCCAGCAGCGTAGACGACAGGAGCTCTGGGGCCAACGTCCTGACTTTC
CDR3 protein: CASSVDDRSSGANVLTF

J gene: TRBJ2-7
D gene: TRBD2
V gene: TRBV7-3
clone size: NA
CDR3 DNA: TGTGCCAGCAGCTTAGTAGCGGGAGGGCCGGTCGCATACGAGCAGTACTTC
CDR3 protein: CASSLVAGGPVAYEQYF

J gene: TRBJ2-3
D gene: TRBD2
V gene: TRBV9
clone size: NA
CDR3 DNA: TGTGCCAGCAGCGTAACTAGCGGGAGCGCAGATACGCAGTATTTT
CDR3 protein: CASSVTSGSADTQYF

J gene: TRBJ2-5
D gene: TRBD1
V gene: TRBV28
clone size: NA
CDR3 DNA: TGTGCCAGCAGTTACCTACAGGGGACGGGTGTGGAGACCCAGTACTTC
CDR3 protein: CASSYLQGTGVETQYF

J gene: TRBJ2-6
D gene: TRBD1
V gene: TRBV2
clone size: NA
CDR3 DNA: TGTGCCAGCAGTCGGGACAGCAGCTCTGGGGCCAACGTCCTGACTTTC
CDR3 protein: CASSRDSSSGANVLTF

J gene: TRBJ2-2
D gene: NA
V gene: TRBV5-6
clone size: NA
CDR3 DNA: TGTGCCAGCAGCTTGGGCAGGCGGAACACCGGGGAGCTGTTTTTT
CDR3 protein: CASSLGRRNTGELFF

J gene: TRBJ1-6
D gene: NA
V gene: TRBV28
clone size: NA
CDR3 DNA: TGTGCCAGCAGTTTTAGGGCAGGGGAAGCAAATTCACCCCTCCACTTT
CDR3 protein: CASSFRAGEANSPLHF

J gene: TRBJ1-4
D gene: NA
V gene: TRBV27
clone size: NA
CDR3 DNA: TGTGCCAGCAGTTCAATAGGGGTCGGAAGTGAAAAACTGTTTTTT
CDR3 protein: CASSSIGVGSEKLFF

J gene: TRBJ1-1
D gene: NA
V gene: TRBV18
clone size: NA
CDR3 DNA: TGTGCCAGCTCACCAACACAGAACACTGAAGCTTTCTTT
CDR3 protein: CASSPTQNTEAFF

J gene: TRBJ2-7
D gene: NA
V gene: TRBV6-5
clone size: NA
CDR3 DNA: TGTGCCAGCAGTTACTCTCGGAGGGCCATCTACGAGCAGTACTTC
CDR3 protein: CASSYSRRAIYEQYF

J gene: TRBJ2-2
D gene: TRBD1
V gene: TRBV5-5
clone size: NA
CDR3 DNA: TGTGCCAGCAGTCCCCCCGGGACAGGGAACACCGGGGAGCTGTTTTTT
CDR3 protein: CASSPPGTGNTGELFF

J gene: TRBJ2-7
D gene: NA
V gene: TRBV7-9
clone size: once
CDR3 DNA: TGTGCCAGCACCCAACAGAACTACGAGCAGTACTTC
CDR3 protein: CASTQQNYEQYF

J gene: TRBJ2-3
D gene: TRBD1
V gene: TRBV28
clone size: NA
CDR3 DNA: TGTGCCAGCGTCACAGGGGCGCATCCAGATACGCAGTATTTT
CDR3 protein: CASVTGAHPDTQYF

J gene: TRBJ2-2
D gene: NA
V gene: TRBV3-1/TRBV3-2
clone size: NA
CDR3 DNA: TGTGCCAGCAGCGTCGGCGGCGGACTCAACACCGGGGAGCTGTTTTTT
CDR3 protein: CASSVGGGLNTGELFF

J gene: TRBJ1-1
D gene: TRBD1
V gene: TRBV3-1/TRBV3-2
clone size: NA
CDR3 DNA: TGTGCCAGCAGCCAAGGACAGGGCACTGAAGCTTTCTTT
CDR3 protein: CASSQGQGTEAFF

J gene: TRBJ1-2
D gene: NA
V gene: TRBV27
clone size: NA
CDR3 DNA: TGTGCCAGCCGCGGAAGGGGAAAGAGTGGCTACACCTTC
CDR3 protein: CASRGRGKSGYTF

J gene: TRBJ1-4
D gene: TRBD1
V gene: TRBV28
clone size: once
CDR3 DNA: TGTGCCAGCAGGACAGGGTTAGTTCCGAATGAAAAACTGTTTTTT
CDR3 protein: CASRTGLVPNEKLFF

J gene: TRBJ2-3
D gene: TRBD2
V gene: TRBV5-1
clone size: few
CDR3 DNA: TGCGCCAGCAGCTCTGGGACTAGCGGGAGGATGGATACGCAGTATTTT
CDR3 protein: CASSSGTSGRMDTQYF

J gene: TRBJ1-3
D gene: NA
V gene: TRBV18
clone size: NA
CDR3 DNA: TGTGCCAGCTCCCCCCCGGGGACACCTCTAGGAAACACCATATATTTT
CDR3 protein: CASSPPGTPLGNTIYF

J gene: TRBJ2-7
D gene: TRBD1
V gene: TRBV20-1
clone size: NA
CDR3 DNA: TGCAGTGCTAGTAATTCCGGGACAGGGGGGAGAGAGCAGTACTTC
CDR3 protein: CSASNSGTGGREQYF

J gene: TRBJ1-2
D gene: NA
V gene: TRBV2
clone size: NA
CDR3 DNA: TGTGCCAGCAGCTGGACAGCGTCTAACTATGGCTACACCTTC
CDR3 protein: CASSWTASNYGYTF

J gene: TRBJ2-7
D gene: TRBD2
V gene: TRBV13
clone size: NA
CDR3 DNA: TGTGCCAGCAGCTTAGCTAGCGGGGCAGCCTGGCAGTACTTC
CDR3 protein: CASSLASGAAWQYF

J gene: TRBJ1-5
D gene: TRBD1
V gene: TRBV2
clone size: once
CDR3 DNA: TGTGCCAGCAGCCTGACAGGGGTGGACAATCAGCCCCAGCATTTT
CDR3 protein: CASSLTGVDNQPQHF

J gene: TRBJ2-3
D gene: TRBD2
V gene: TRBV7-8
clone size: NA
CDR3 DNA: TGTGCCAGTCGATTAGGGCCTAGCGGGAGTGGGGATACGCAGTATTTT
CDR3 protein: CASRLGPSGSGDTQYF

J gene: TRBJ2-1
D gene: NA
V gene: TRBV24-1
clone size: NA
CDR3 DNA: TGTGCCACCAGTGATCCCCTCGGGAGCTCCTACAATGAGCAGTTCTTC
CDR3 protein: CATSDPLGSSYNEQFF

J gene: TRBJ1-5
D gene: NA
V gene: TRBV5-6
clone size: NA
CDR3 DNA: TGTGCCAGCAGTAGGAGGGGCCAGATAAATCAGCCCCAGCATTTT
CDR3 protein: CASSRRGQINQPQHF

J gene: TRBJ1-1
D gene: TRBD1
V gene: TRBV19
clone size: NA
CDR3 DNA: TGTGCCAGTAGTAACACAGGGGGCACCCCGGAAGCTTTCTTT
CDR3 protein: CASSNTGGTPEAFF

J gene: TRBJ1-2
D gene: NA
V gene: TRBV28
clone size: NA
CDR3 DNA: TGTGCCAGCAGCGGGGGAGGGCAGGGGCACTATGGCTACACCTTC
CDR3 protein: CASSGGGQGHYGYTF

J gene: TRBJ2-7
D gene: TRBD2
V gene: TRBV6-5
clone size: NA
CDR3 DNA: TGTGCCAGCAGCCCGACAGGACTAGCTCACTACGAGCAGTACTTC
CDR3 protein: CASSPTGLAHYEQYF

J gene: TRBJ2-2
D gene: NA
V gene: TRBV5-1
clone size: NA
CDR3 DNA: TGCGCCAGCAGCTTGGCGGCGGGAAGGGGCACCGGGGAGCTGTTTTTT
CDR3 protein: CASSLAAGRGTGELFF

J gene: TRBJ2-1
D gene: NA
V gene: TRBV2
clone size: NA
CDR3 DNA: TGTGCCAGCAGGGAGGTGGACAATGAGCAGTTCTTC
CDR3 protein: CASREVDNEQFF

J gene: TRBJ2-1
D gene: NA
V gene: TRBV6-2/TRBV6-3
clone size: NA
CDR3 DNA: NA
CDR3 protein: CASSSSGLVSEQFF

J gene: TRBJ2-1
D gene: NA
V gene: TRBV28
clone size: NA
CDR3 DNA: TGTGCCAGCATCATCAGGTGGCACGGGGGGCATGAGCAGTTCTTC
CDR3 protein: CASIIRWHGGHEQFF

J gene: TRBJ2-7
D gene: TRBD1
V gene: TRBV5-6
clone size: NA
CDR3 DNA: TGTGCCAGCAGCTCTGGACAGGGGAAGCATTGGAACTACGAGCAGTACTTC
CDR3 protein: CASSSGQGKHWNYEQYF

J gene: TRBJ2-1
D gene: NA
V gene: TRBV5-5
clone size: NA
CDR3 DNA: TGTGCCAGCGACACCAAGCGGCATCCCTACAATGAGCAGTTCTTC
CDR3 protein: CASDTKRHPYNEQFF

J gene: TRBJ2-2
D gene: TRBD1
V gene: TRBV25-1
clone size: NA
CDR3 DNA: TGTGCCAGCAGTTCCACAAGGGGACAGGGGGGGAACACCGGGGAGCTGTTTTTT
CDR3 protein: CASSSTRGQGGNTGELFF

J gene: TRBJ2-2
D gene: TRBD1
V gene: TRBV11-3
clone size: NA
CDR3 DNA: TGTGCCAGCAGCTCAGGACAGGGGGCCGGGGAGCTGTTTTTT
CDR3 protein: CASSSGQGAGELFF